This T cell receptor beta chain was profiled in a study of cytomegalovirus exposure and HLA in healthy donors. The PCR made use of 60 Vbeta and 13 Jbeta primers. TCRdb keeps only in-frame clones here, not all; method: immunoSEQ multiplex PCR. Here the sample spans 150,000 to 200,000 clones, about 78% being singletons. Findings of the study overall: An observed cluster of highly shared sequence variants was recorded as a likely sequencing artifact. In vitro confirmation showed three CMV-associated chains to be CMV antigen specific.

Nominally healthy donors were sampled, though unrecorded immune exposures were likely. V lost 11 bases, J lost 3 bases, and 19 bases lay in between. Germline V CDR1 and CDR2: MNHNS, SASEGT. The CDR3 spans 14 residues. Notes on this clone: No antigen is known for it.

The clonotype was recovered from a man between 60 and 75 years old in good health and CMV-seronegative. This chain uses TRBV6-1 with TRBJ1-1; possible D gene TRBD1, 5 bases. Sequencing was carried out using PBMCs. The CDR3 region has the DNA TGTGCCGGGGAGGTCGCAGGGTGGGACACTGAAGCTTTCTTT. This gives the protein CAGEVAGWDTEAFF.